The following is a T cell receptor beta chain sequence with its context. Antigen specificity is unknown. The study ran its PCR with 60 Vbeta and 13 Jbeta primers. Assay used: immunoSEQ multiplex PCR; TCRdb lists only in-frame clones, some missing. This table has fewer than 150,000 clones, over 65% appearing once. The CDR3 is 12 residues long. Deletions cut 6 bases from V and 1 base from J, with 6 bases between. Germline CDR1 and CDR2: MGHDK and SYGVNS. This specimen comes from a study of cytomegalovirus exposure and HLA in healthy donors. Study-wide findings and caveats: Several V segments, TRBV6-2 and TRBV6-3 among them, could not be told apart and were dropped. Within a later analysis, the majority of CMV-associated TCR beta chains appeared HLA-restricted.

Sequenced: PBMCs. The rearrangement uses TRBV25-1 and TRBJ2-5, with D possibly matching TRBD1 (5 bases). This clonotype was obtained from a woman under 40 in good health and CMV-seronegative. The CDR3 sequence is CASRGLQETQYF. The DNA of the CDR3 is TGTGCCAGCAGGGGGCTCCAAGAGACCCAGTACTTC.